Following are 27 T cell receptor beta chains from one sample sequenced in a study of CD8 T cells in Susac syndrome. Reverse transcription of roughly 0.5 to 1 ug RNA was performed with random hexamers. TCRdb re-derived calls from the immunoSEQ multiplex PCR reads in MiXCR, one entry per CDR3 protein. The sample holds more than 150,000 distinct CDR3 sequences, over 85% seen once. Sequencing input: CD8+ T cells from PBMCs. All receptors come from a human donor with multiple sclerosis.

This clonotype was seen once. The chain employs TRBV30 and TRBJ1-1, with D uncertain. Trimming took off 0 bases at V and 4 bases at J, with 9 bases between the two ends. Germline V CDR1 and CDR2: GTSNPN, SVGIG (reference sequence). The CDR3 contains 13 residues. CDR3 nucleotides: TGTGCCTGGAGTGTGGGGTGGAGCACTGAAGCTTTCTTT. Its translation is CAWSVGWSTEAFF.

This clonotype was counted once. This chain joins TRBV9 and TRBJ2-1; TRBD2 matches at 8 bases. The length of the CDR3 is 15 residues. J was trimmed by 7 bases and V by 2 bases; bases with no gene match: 8. Germline CDR1 SGDLS, CDR2 YYNGEE. The CDR3 DNA is TGTGCCAGCAGCGTTAGCGGGGCTCCCGCAAATGAGCAGTTCTTC. It encodes CASSVSGAPANEQFF.

This sequence joins TRBV29-1 and TRBJ2-3; D gene ambiguous. The CDR3 runs 11 residues. Germline values: CDR1 SQVTM, CDR2 ANQGSEA. Trimming removed 7 bases from V and 7 bases from J, with 12 bases in between. CDR3 sequence reads: CSAPGRNTQYF. DNA for the CDR3: TGCAGCGCCCCGGGTAGGAATACGCAGTATTTT.

The rearrangement joins TRBV27 to TRBJ1-1; D is undetermined. This CDR3 is built from 14 residues. Deletions cut 6 bases from V and 0 bases from J, with 11 bases between. Germline V CDR1 and CDR2: MNHEY, SMNVEV (reference sequence). The CDR3 spells CASRLRRMNTEAFF. The DNA for the CDR3 is TGTGCCAGCAGGCTACGGAGGATGAACACTGAAGCTTTCTTT.

This chain links TRBV20-1 with TRBJ2-1, with 9 bases identical to TRBD2. Germline V gene data show CDR1 as DFQATT and CDR2 as SNEGSKA (reference sequence). The V gene end was trimmed by 0 bases and the J gene end by 5 bases; junction bases not matched to a gene: 5. The CDR3 runs to 15 residues. CDR3 residues: CSARDEAGGHNEQFF. The CDR3 bases are TGCAGTGCTAGAGATGAAGCGGGGGGCCACAATGAGCAGTTCTTC.

This clonotype has just one count. The chain links TRBV5-4 to TRBJ1-2; D perhaps matches TRBD1 (5 bases). Germline V gives CDR1 SGHNT, CDR2 YYREEE (reference sequence). Trimming removed 4 bases from V and 14 bases from J, with 15 bases in between. This CDR3 is 11 amino acids long. CDR3 coding DNA: TGTGCCAGCAGCACCGGGACGGATACTACCTTC. It is translated as CASSTGTDTTF. Looking up the rest from reference TRBV5-4 and TRBJ1-2 gives the full variable domain: ETGVTQSPTHLIKTRGQQVTLRCSSQSGHNTVSWYQQALGQGPQFIFQYYREEENGRGNFPPRFSGLQFPNYSSELNVNALELDDSALYLCASSTGTDTTFGSGTRLTVV.

This chain links TRBV11-2 with TRBJ2-7, with 10 bases matching TRBD2. The CDR3 is 16 residues long. V gave up 5 bases and J gave up 3 bases; unmatched junction bases: 10. Germline CDR1 SGHAT, CDR2 FQNNGV. CDR3 protein: CASSPSSGGFNYEQYF. CDR3 DNA: TGTGCCAGCAGCCCCTCTAGCGGGGGTTTTAACTACGAGCAGTACTTC.

V gene TRBV27 combines with J gene TRBJ1-2; D possibly corresponds to TRBD1 (5 bases). V lost 6 bases, J lost 0 bases, and 8 bases lay in between. This CDR3 is 13 amino acids long. Germline values: CDR1 MNHEY, CDR2 SMNVEV (reference sequence). The CDR3: CASRAGPNYGYTF. The CDR3, as DNA: TGTGCCAGCAGGGCAGGGCCTAACTATGGCTACACCTTC.

The CDR3 reads CASSRSQGARETQYF. DNA for the CDR3: TGTGCCAGCAGTAGGTCACAGGGGGCGCGGGAGACCCAGTACTTC. The J gene is TRBJ2-5, the V gene TRBV21-1; TRBD1 was called by the table and not checked on the DNA. TRBV21-1 is listed as a pseudogene. The CDR3 covers 15 residues.

The gene calls are TRBV13 and TRBJ2-7; 8 bases map to TRBD2. The germline gives CDR1 PRHDT, CDR2 FYEKMQ (reference sequence). Trimming took 5 bases from V and 4 from J; bases not matched to a gene: 7. The CDR3 loop spans 14 amino acids. CDR3: CASSAGRGGYEQYF. The CDR3 coding sequence is TGTGCCAGCAGCGCAGGACGGGGGGGATACGAGCAGTACTTC.

The gene calls are TRBV7-3 and TRBJ2-5; weak D call: TRBD2 (5 bases). V lost 2 bases to trimming and J lost 3 bases, with 13 bases between them. The germline V gene has CDR1 SGHTA and CDR2 FQGTGA. CDR3 length equals 15 residues. CDR3 nucleotide sequence: TGTGCCAGCAGCTTACGAGGGTCTCTGGAAGAGACCCAGTACTTC. It yields the protein CASSLRGSLEETQYF.

J is TRBJ2-5 and V is TRBV7-9, with D unclear. V was clipped by 4 bases and J by 4 bases, with 16 bases between them. The CDR3 runs 15 residues. Germline-derived CDR1 and CDR2 are SEHNR and FQNEAQ (reference sequence). The CDR3 sequence is CASSYPGMQRETQYF. Written as DNA, the CDR3 is TGTGCCAGCAGCTACCCGGGCATGCAGAGAGAGACCCAGTACTTC.

V gene TRBV25-1 combines with J gene TRBJ2-3; tentatively, D is TRBD2 (5 bases). The CDR3 spans 14 residues. V was cut by 1 base and J by 4 bases, with 9 bases left in between. Looked up from germline, CDR1 is MGHDK and CDR2 is SYGVNS. The CDR3 region is CASSEFSASDTQYF. The CDR3 DNA follows: TGTGCCAGCAGTGAATTTAGCGCGTCAGATACGCAGTATTTT.

This chain links TRBV29-1 with TRBJ1-1; maybe TRBD1 (5 bases). Trimming removed 3 bases from V and 4 bases from J, with 12 bases in between. CDR1 is SQVTM and CDR2 is ANQGSEA in the germline V gene. This CDR3 is built from 13 residues. CDR3 DNA sequence: TGCAGCGTTGATCAACGGGGGGGCACTGAAGCTTTCTTT. It codes for CSVDQRGGTEAFF.

CDR3 DNA sequence: TGCGCCAGCAGCCATCAACGGACCGGGACAGGCAATGAAAAACTGTTTTTT. It is translated as CASSHQRTGTGNEKLFF. V gene TRBV4-1 combines with J gene TRBJ1-4; 8 positions match TRBD1. Unmatched junction bases numbered 11, after V lost 3 bases and J lost 5 bases. There are 17 residues in the CDR3. Per the germline V gene, CDR1 is MGHRA and CDR2 is YSYEKL.

J is TRBJ2-1 and V is TRBV11-2, with TRBD1 matching over 7 bases. V trimming: 2 bases; J trimming: 6 bases; junction bases outside the gene matches: 4. The germline CDR1 and CDR2 sequences are SGHAT and FQNNGV. The CDR3 totals 14 residues. CDR3 nucleotides: TGTGCCAGCAGCTTATACGGGGACAGCAATGAGCAGTTCTTC. As protein: CASSLYGDSNEQFF.

This rearrangement joins TRBV3-1 to TRBJ1-1, with 12 positions matching TRBD1. The trim removed 0 bases at V and 1 base at J, leaving 6 bases unmatched. Per the germline V gene, CDR1 is LGHDT and CDR2 is YNNKEL (reference sequence). CDR3 length: 18 amino acids. The CDR3 spells CASSQDVRDRGQNTEAFF. CDR3 coding DNA: TGTGCCAGCAGCCAAGACGTCCGGGACAGGGGGCAGAACACTGAAGCTTTCTTT. Supplemented by reference TRBV3-1 and TRBJ1-1, the full variable domain reads DTAVSQTPKYLVTQMGNDKSIKCEQNLGHDTMYWYKQDSKKFLKIMFSYNNKELIINETVPNRFSPKSPDKAHLNLHINSLELGDSAVYFCASSQDVRDRGQNTEAFFGQGTRLTVV.

V and J are TRBV7-3 and TRBJ2-7, with a weak D call TRBD2 (6 bases). CDR1 and CDR2 (germline): SGHTA, FQGTGA. Trimming took 5 bases from V and 4 from J, leaving 12 bases between them. CDR3 length equals 13 residues. The CDR3 region has the DNA TGTGCCAGCAGCCAGGTTGGGGGGTACGAGCAGTACTTC. Its translation is CASSQVGGYEQYF.

This CDR3 reads CASSVGLAGLTSTDTQYF. CDR3 in DNA: TGTGCCAGCAGCGTAGGTCTAGCGGGGCTCACTAGCACAGATACGCAGTATTTT. The chain recombines TRBV9 with TRBJ2-3, with 9 positions matching TRBD2. The CDR3 has 18 amino acids. Trimming cost V 0 bases and J 0 bases; bases outside gene matches: 8. CDR1 SGDLS and CDR2 YYNGEE come from the germline V gene. Using reference TRBV9 and TRBJ2-3 for the parts outside the CDR3, the full variable domain is DSGVTQTPKHLITATGQRVTLRCSPRSGDLSVYWYQQSLDQGLQFLIQYYNGEERAKGNILERFSAQQFPDLHSELNLSSLELGDSALYFCASSVGLAGLTSTDTQYFGPGTRLTVL.

V and J are TRBV30 and TRBJ1-6; no clear D gene. V was trimmed by 3 bases and J by 5 bases, leaving 14 bases between them. The CDR3 extends over 15 amino acids. Germline assignment: CDR1 GTSNPN and CDR2 SVGIG (reference sequence). The CDR3 reads CAWRQVPKDNSPLHF. The CDR3 nucleotides are TGTGCCTGGAGGCAGGTACCTAAAGATAATTCACCCCTCCACTTT.

CDR3 sequence (DNA): TGTGCCAGCAGCTACCACCCGACAGGTGGGGTAGAAACCGAGCAGTACTTC. Its protein product is CASSYHPTGGVETEQYF. This rearrangement joins TRBV11-2 to TRBJ2-7; D is possibly TRBD1 (6 bases). The germline V and J ends were trimmed by 4 bases and 6 bases, with 25 bases remaining between them. The CDR3 is made up of 17 amino acids. Germline CDR1 reads SGHAT; CDR2 reads FQNNGV.

The V and J genes are TRBV30 and TRBJ1-6; no clear D gene. The germline CDR1 and CDR2 sequences are GTSNPN and SVGIG (reference sequence). Trimming stripped 3 bases from V and 7 bases from J, with 13 bases between. The CDR3 loop spans 14 amino acids. The CDR3 region has the DNA TGTGCCTGGAGCCCTAGGGAAGAAAATTCACCCCTCCACTTT. It is translated as CAWSPREENSPLHF.

The chain has TRBV20-1 and TRBJ2-1, with TRBD2 matching 13 bases. The CDR3 spans 16 residues. Trimming removed 3 bases from V and 7 bases from J; junction bases left unmatched: 9. Germline V gene data show CDR1 as DFQATT and CDR2 as SNEGSKA (reference sequence). CDR3 in amino acids: CSASWAQLAGGNEQFF. The CDR3 DNA sequence: TGCAGTGCTAGTTGGGCTCAACTAGCGGGGGGGAATGAGCAGTTCTTC.

V gene TRBV24-1 combines with J gene TRBJ1-2; possibly TRBD1 for D (6 bases). Germline lookup yields CDR1 KGHDR and CDR2 SFDVKD. The CDR3 spans 11 residues. V was cut by 10 bases and J by 8 bases, with 13 bases left in between. Here the CDR3 reads CATRGHEGYTF. CDR3 bases: TGTGCCACGAGGGGACACGAAGGCTACACCTTC.

The chain joins TRBV20-1 to TRBJ1-4; unclear D gene. CDR1 is DFQATT, CDR2 SNEGSKA, per germline (reference sequence). The CDR3 consists of 15 residues. With 0 bases removed from V and 4 bases from J, the gap between germline ends came to 12 bases. The CDR3 region is CSARDYTASNEKLFF. The CDR3 bases are TGCAGTGCTAGAGATTATACGGCCAGTAATGAAAAACTGTTTTTT.

The chain is built from TRBV18 and TRBJ1-4; no firm D call. V was cut by 2 bases and J by 0 bases, with 10 bases left in between. The CDR3 runs to 16 residues. Germline V lookup: CDR1 KGHSH, CDR2 LQKENI. CDR3 residues: CASSPKFGATNEKLFF. DNA of the CDR3: TGTGCCAGCTCACCAAAATTCGGAGCAACTAATGAAAAACTGTTTTTT.

The V call is TRBV30, the J call TRBJ1-1; D is unresolved. CDR3 length: 11 amino acids. Trimming cost V 6 bases and J 8 bases, with 13 bases left between them. CDR1 and CDR2 from the germline V gene are GTSNPN and SVGIG (reference sequence). The CDR3 here is CACPRGSEAFF. CDR3 nucleotide sequence: TGTGCCTGCCCTAGAGGGTCGGAAGCTTTCTTT.